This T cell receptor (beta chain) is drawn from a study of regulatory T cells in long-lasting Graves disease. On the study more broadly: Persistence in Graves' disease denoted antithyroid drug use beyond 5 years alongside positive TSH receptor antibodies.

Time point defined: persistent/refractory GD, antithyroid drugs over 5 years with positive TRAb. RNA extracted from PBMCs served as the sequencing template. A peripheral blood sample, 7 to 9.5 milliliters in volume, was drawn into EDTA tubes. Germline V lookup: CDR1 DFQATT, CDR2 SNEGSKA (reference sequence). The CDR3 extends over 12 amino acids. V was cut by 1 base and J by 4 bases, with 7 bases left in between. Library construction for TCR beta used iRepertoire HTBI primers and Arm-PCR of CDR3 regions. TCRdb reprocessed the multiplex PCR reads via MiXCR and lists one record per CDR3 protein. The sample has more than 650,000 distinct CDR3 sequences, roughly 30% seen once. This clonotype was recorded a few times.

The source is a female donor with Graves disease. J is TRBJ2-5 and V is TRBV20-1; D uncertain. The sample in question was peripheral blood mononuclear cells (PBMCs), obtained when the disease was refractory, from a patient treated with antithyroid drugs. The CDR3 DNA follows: TGCAGTGCTAGAGCCCTCCGAGAGACCCAGTACTTC. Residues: CSARALRETQYF.